A selection of T cell receptor beta chains follows, all from one sample in a study of STAT3 mutations in large granular lymphocyte leukemia. Assay used: immunoSEQ multiplex PCR; TCRdb lists only in-frame clones, some missing. The sample lists 10,000 to 15,000 clones, 88% occurring once. What was sequenced was PBMCs. The receptors come from a human donor with T large granular lymphocyte leukemia. Some clones in this sample may be carry-over from other donors' samples. Each CDR3 is given with its conserved first and last residue. The order of the fields is clone size, V gene, J gene, D gene, CDR3 DNA, CDR3 protein. A D gene is named only where the DNA matches it firmly. Part of the rows lack a size; the others show once, few, many or a class for expanded clones.

>-|TRBV29-1|TRBJ2-1|-
TGCAGCGGCGCTCAGTATTACAATGAGCAGTTCTTC
CSGAQYYNEQFF
>few|TRBV25-1|TRBJ2-2|-
TGTGCCAGCGCCTGGGGGACGAACACCGGGGAGCTGTTTTTT
CASAWGTNTGELFF
>-|TRBV27|TRBJ1-2|-
TGTGCCAGCAGTTCCCAGCGACAGGCCGGAGGTGGCTACACCTTC
CASSSQRQAGGGYTF
>-|TRBV4-2|TRBJ1-2|TRBD1
TGTGCCAGCAGCCCACGGACAGGGTTCAGCTATGGCTACACCTTC
CASSPRTGFSYGYTF
>-|TRBV5-5|TRBJ2-7|-
TGTGCCAGCAGCTTTATTCCGGGAAGGGGCGAGCAGTACTTC
CASSFIPGRGEQYF
>few|TRBV4-3|TRBJ2-5|TRBD1
TGCGCCAGCAGCCAGGTCCGGGACAGTCAAGAGACCCAGTACTTC
CASSQVRDSQETQYF
>-|TRBV5-1|TRBJ2-7|-
TGCGCCAGCAGTCCCGGGAACGGGTACGAGCAGTACTTC
CASSPGNGYEQYF
>few|TRBV30|TRBJ1-5|-
TGTGCCTTTTCCTCAGGGGTAAATCAGCCCCAGCATTTT
CAFSSGVNQPQHF
>-|TRBV6-6|TRBJ1-5|TRBD1
TGTGCCAGCAGGCAGGGGGTCCAGACAAGCAATCAGCCCCAGCATTTT
CASRQGVQTSNQPQHF
>-|TRBV7-2|TRBJ1-1|-
TGTGCCAGCAGCTTGACGGAGAACACTGAAGCTTTCTTT
CASSLTENTEAFF
>-|TRBV5-4|TRBJ2-5|-
TGTGCCAGCAGCTTGGGGCGTAGGGCCCAAACTTCAGAGACCCAGTACTTC
CASSLGRRAQTSETQYF
>-|TRBV4-2|TRBJ2-7|-
TGTGCCAGCAGCCAAGATGCCCCAGGGATCTCCTACGAGCAGTACTTC
CASSQDAPGISYEQYF
>-|TRBV6-5|TRBJ1-1|-
TGTGCCAGCAGTCCTGGGGGGGACGGCACTGAAGCTTTCTTT
CASSPGGDGTEAFF
>-|TRBV28|TRBJ2-5|TRBD1
TGTGCCAGCAGTTTAGACAGGGGGCTGGGAGAGACCCAGTACTTC
CASSLDRGLGETQYF
>few|TRBV5-5|TRBJ2-2|-
TGTGCCAGCAGCTCTATGGGCGGGGAGCTGTTTTTT
CASSSMGGELFF
>-|TRBV9|TRBJ2-1|TRBD1
TGTGCCAGCAGCGAACAGGGGTCCTACAATGAGCAGTTCTTC
CASSEQGSYNEQFF
>-|TRBV7-9|TRBJ1-2|-
TGTGCCGCGTGGACGGACTATGGCTACACCTTC
CAAWTDYGYTF
>-|TRBV19|TRBJ1-2|-
TGTGCCAGTAGTATACAGGGCCTGGCCCATGGCTACACCTTC
CASSIQGLAHGYTF
>-|TRBV7-6|TRBJ2-7|-
TGTGCCAGCAGCTTAGCAGGCAGTGAATACGAGCAGTACTTC
CASSLAGSEYEQYF
>-|TRBV5-4|TRBJ2-1|TRBD1
TGTGCCAGCAGCCCGGGACAGGGGGCTGGTAATGAGCAGTTCTTC
CASSPGQGAGNEQFF
>-|TRBV28|TRBJ1-5|TRBD1
TGTGCCAGCAGTTCGATCGGGACAGGCAATCAGCCCCAGCATTTT
CASSSIGTGNQPQHF
>-|TRBV5-1|TRBJ2-1|-
TGCGCCAGCAGCTTGGATTTCCGCGTGACCGACAATGAGCAGTTCTTC
CASSLDFRVTDNEQFF
>-|TRBV7-9|TRBJ1-3|TRBD1
TGTGCCAGCAGCTTCCAAGGGACAGCTGGAAACACCATATATTTT
CASSFQGTAGNTIYF
>-|TRBV30|TRBJ2-1|-
TGTGCCTGGAGGGACTTAGCCTACAATGAGCAGTTCTTC
CAWRDLAYNEQFF
>-|TRBV19|TRBJ2-3|-
TGTGCCAGTAGTATCGGGATGGGTACAGATACGCAGTATTTT
CASSIGMGTDTQYF
>-|TRBV7-9|TRBJ1-4|-
TGTGCCAGCAGCTTGGCTACAGGGAGTGAAAAACTGTTTTTT
CASSLATGSEKLFF
>-|TRBV5-1|TRBJ2-3|-
TGCGCCAGCAGCTCTAGTAAACTGACTCCCGGCACAGATACGCAGTATTTT
CASSSSKLTPGTDTQYF
>-|TRBV15|TRBJ1-5|-
TGTGCCACCAGCGGGGGCAGAGGAGCGAATCAGCCCCAGCATTTT
CATSGGRGANQPQHF
>-|TRBV7-7|TRBJ2-1|-
TGTGCTAGCAGCGTTTCTACGAGCTCCTACAATGAGCAGTTCTTC
CASSVSTSSYNEQFF
>-|TRBV28|TRBJ1-2|-
TGTGCCAGCAGTTCCAGCCCTCTTAACTATGGCTACACCTTC
CASSSSPLNYGYTF
>-|TRBV11-2|TRBJ2-1|TRBD2
TGTGCCAGCAGTCCCCGCCGGGGTAGCGGGCTTACCAATGAGCAGTTCTTC
CASSPRRGSGLTNEQFF
>-|TRBV15|TRBJ1-5|-
TGTGCCACCAGCAGAGTACAACTCCTTAGCAATCAGCCCCAGCATTTT
CATSRVQLLSNQPQHF
>-|TRBV11-2|TRBJ1-5|-
TGTGCCAGCAGCTTAGATTGGGCAGTCAATCAGCCCCAGCATTTT
CASSLDWAVNQPQHF
>-|TRBV5-1|TRBJ2-1|-
TGCGCCAGCGGACAGATAGAAAGGAATGAGCAGTTCTTC
CASGQIERNEQFF
>-|TRBV7-8|TRBJ2-1|-
TGTGCCAGCAGCCACGACCTGGGTGAGCAGTTCTTC
CASSHDLGEQFF
>-|TRBV6-1|TRBJ2-5|-
TGTGCCAGCAGTGAAGGATGGTCTGGGGAGACCCAGTACTTC
CASSEGWSGETQYF
>once|TRBV18|TRBJ1-4|TRBD1
TGTGCCAGCTCACCGTACGGACAGGGGAATGAAAAACTGTTTTTT
CASSPYGQGNEKLFF
>few|TRBV27|TRBJ1-4|TRBD1
TGTGCCAGCAGGCTAACAGGGGGGAGACTGTTTTTT
CASRLTGGRLFF
>-|TRBV7-8|TRBJ2-3|-
TGTGCCAGCAGCTCCGATTGGCAGTCCACAGATACGCAGTATTTT
CASSSDWQSTDTQYF
>-|TRBV7-9|TRBJ2-2|-
TGTGCCAGCAGGCTCCGGGACTCGAACACCGGGGAGCTGTTTTTT
CASRLRDSNTGELFF
>-|TRBV6-1|TRBJ2-2|-
TGTGCCAGCAGTGGTCCGGGACAACCGAACACCGGGGAGCTGTTTTTT
CASSGPGQPNTGELFF
>-|TRBV28|TRBJ2-3|TRBD2
TGTGCCAGCAGTTTGGCGGGAGAGACAGATACGCAGTATTTT
CASSLAGETDTQYF
>-|TRBV2|TRBJ1-4|TRBD1
TGTGCCAGCACCTACAGGGGGGATGAAAAACTGTTTTTT
CASTYRGDEKLFF
>-|TRBV28|TRBJ1-2|-
TGTGCCAGCAGTTTCCCCCACATAGCTAACTATGGCTACACCTTC
CASSFPHIANYGYTF
>-|TRBV7-2|TRBJ2-3|-
TGTGCCAGCAGCTTTGGAGGATACACAGATACGCAGTATTTT
CASSFGGYTDTQYF
>-|TRBV5-4|TRBJ2-3|TRBD2
TGTGCCAGCAGCCCTAGCGGCCCTAGCACAGATACGCAGTATTTT
CASSPSGPSTDTQYF
>-|TRBV20-1|TRBJ2-3|-
TGCAGTGCTAGCATTCGAGATACGCAGTATTTT
CSASIRDTQYF
>-|TRBV7-9|TRBJ2-5|-
TGTGCCAGCAGCTTACAAGAGACCCAGTACTTC
CASSLQETQYF
>-|TRBV5-6|TRBJ1-2|-
TGTGCCAGCAGCCGCGTTATTGACGGCTACACCTTC
CASSRVIDGYTF
>-|TRBV29-1|TRBJ2-3|TRBD2
TGCAGCGTTGAACTAGCGGGTAAACGGGGAATAGATACGCAGTATTTT
CSVELAGKRGIDTQYF
>-|TRBV29-1|TRBJ2-4|TRBD2
TGCAGCGTTGATCTTAGCGGGAACATTCAGTACTTC
CSVDLSGNIQYF
>few|TRBV29-1|TRBJ1-4|-
TGCAGCGTTGTTAGAATGGGTCGTGATGAAAAACTGTTTTTT
CSVVRMGRDEKLFF
>-|TRBV20-1|TRBJ1-1|-
TGCAGTGCTAGTATTGGGGCTGAAGCTTTCTTT
CSASIGAEAFF
>-|TRBV5-1|TRBJ1-2|TRBD1
TGCGCCAGCAGCTTGGCCGCAGGGGGGAACTATGGCTACACCTTC
CASSLAAGGNYGYTF
>-|TRBV6-4|TRBJ1-1|-
TGTGCCAGCAGTGATACGAACATGAACACTGAAGCTTTCTTT
CASSDTNMNTEAFF
>-|TRBV6-1|TRBJ1-2|-
TGTGCCAGCAGTGAGTCTCAGGGGTCCGGCTACACCTTC
CASSESQGSGYTF
>-|TRBV28|TRBJ1-2|TRBD1
TGTGCCAGCAGGGGCACAGGGGGACCCGACGACACCTTC
CASRGTGGPDDTF